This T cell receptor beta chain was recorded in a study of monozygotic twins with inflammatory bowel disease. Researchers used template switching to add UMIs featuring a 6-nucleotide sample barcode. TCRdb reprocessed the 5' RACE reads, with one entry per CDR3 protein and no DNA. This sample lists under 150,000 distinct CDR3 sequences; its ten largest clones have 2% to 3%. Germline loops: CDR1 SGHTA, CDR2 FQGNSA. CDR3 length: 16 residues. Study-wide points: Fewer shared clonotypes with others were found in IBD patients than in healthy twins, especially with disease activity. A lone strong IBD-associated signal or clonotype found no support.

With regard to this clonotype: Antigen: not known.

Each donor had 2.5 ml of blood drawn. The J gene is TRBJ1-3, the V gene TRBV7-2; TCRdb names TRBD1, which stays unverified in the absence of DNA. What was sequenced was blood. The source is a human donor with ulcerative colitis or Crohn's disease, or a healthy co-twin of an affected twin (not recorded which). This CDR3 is CASSGLLEGTGNTIYF.